One and the same sample provided the 14 T cell receptor beta chains below, sequenced in a study of beta chain features in type 1 diabetes. Sequencing targeted expressed TCRB transcripts, as all isolated RNA had been reverse transcribed. TCRdb's table, derived via immunoSEQ multiplex PCR, lists solely in-frame clones and lacks some. The sample includes 390,000 or so clones, roughly 14% seen only once; the top ten take about 0.034%. Sequencing used naive CD4+ T cells from blood. These receptors were obtained from a man aged 25 to 40 in good health.

This clone was seen only a few times. V usage is TRBV18 and J usage is TRBJ2-5; maybe TRBD2 (6 bases). The CDR3 contains 13 residues. Trimming pared 5 bases from V and 5 bases from J, leaving 12 bases between. Germline V CDR1 and CDR2: KGHSH, LQKENI. The CDR3 reads CASSINGGETQYF. In DNA form, the CDR3 reads TGTGCCAGCTCAATAAACGGAGGGGAGACCCAGTACTTC.

This clone was seen only a few times. The chain carries TRBV27 and TRBJ2-7; 9 bases align to TRBD1. The CDR3 runs 16 residues. V dropped 2 bases and J dropped 6; count of bases not matched to a gene: 11. Germline CDR1 reads MNHEY; CDR2 reads SMNVEV (reference sequence). The CDR3 protein is CASSLVGGTGSREQYF. The CDR3 nucleotides are TGTGCCAGCAGTTTAGTCGGAGGGACAGGGTCGCGCGAGCAGTACTTC.

The chain combines TRBV7-9 with TRBJ2-5, with D unresolved. Deletions cut 0 bases from V and 5 bases from J, with 1 base between. Germline lookup yields CDR1 SEHNR and CDR2 FQNEAQ (reference sequence). The CDR3 covers 11 residues. DNA of the CDR3: TGTGCCAGCAGCTTAGCGGAGACCCAGTACTTC. This encodes CASSLAETQYF.

This clone was seen a few times. The chain joins TRBV9 to TRBJ2-6, with D unresolved. This CDR3 region has 18 residues. CDR1 SGDLS and CDR2 YYNGEE come from the germline V gene. Trimming removed 2 bases from V and 0 bases from J, with 15 bases in between. Written as DNA, the CDR3 is TGTGCCAGCAGCGTGGGTTTGCAGGACCGCTCTGGGGCCAACGTCCTGACTTTC. Its protein is CASSVGLQDRSGANVLTF.

The chain recombines TRBV18 with TRBJ2-7; 10 bases match TRBD2. Germline loops: CDR1 KGHSH, CDR2 LQKENI. V lost 2 bases and J lost 3; bases outside the gene matches: 4. The CDR3 runs 15 residues. CDR3 sequence (DNA): TGTGCCAGCTCACCAGCGACTAGCGGGTACTACGAGCAGTACGTC. Translated: CASSPATSGYYEQYV.

The chain has TRBV7-2 and TRBJ2-1; D is possibly TRBD1 or TRBD2 (5 bases each). This CDR3 is 12 amino acids long. V dropped 10 bases and J dropped 10 bases, with 17 bases sitting between them. Germline values: CDR1 SGHTA, CDR2 FQGNSA. CDR3 amino acids: CATHNGASEQFF. For the CDR3, the DNA is TGTGCCACCCACAATGGGGCTAGCGAGCAGTTCTTC.

CDR3 protein: CAISDGTANTDTQYF. CDR3 DNA sequence: TGTGCCATCAGTGACGGGACAGCGAACACAGATACGCAGTATTTT. The chain couples TRBV10-3 to TRBJ2-3, with 7 bases matching TRBD1. The CDR3 is 15 amino acids. V trimming: 3 bases; J trimming: 2 bases; junction bases outside the gene matches: 5. Germline lookup yields CDR1 ENHRY and CDR2 SYGVKD.

This rearrangement joins TRBV28 to TRBJ2-3, with D possibly being TRBD2 (5 bases). V was shortened by 2 bases and J by 1 base, with 13 bases between the two germline ends. The germline V gene encodes CDR1 MDHEN and CDR2 SYDVKM. The CDR3 sequence is 16 residues long. CDR3: CASSLRRATRTDTQYF. CDR3 in DNA: TGTGCCAGCAGTTTAAGGCGGGCCACACGCACAGATACGCAGTATTTT.

This chain links TRBV6-5 with TRBJ2-7; 7 bases align to TRBD2. V gave up 8 bases and J gave up 5 bases; unmatched junction bases: 9. The germline gives CDR1 MNHEY, CDR2 SVGAGI. The CDR3 runs 13 residues. The CDR3 bases are TGTGCCAGCTCGGGAGGCCTCGTCGACGAGCAGTACTTC. This gives the protein CASSGGLVDEQYF.

The genes are TRBV11-2 and TRBJ1-6; 8 bases match TRBD1. Germline loops: CDR1 SGHAT, CDR2 FQNNGV. The CDR3 is made up of 18 amino acids. V was pared by 2 bases and J by 10 bases, with 16 bases of the junction left unmatched. CDR3 nucleotides: TGTGCCAGCAGCTTAAGCTTTACAGGGGACAGGAAAAACTCACCCCTCCACTTT. Encoded protein: CASSLSFTGDRKNSPLHF.

This clone was counted between two and nine times. The J gene is TRBJ2-3, the V gene TRBV4-1; TRBD2 is a possible D gene (6 bases). In germline, CDR1 is MGHRA, CDR2 YSYEKL. The CDR3 sequence is 16 residues long. With 3 bases removed from V and 3 bases from J, the gap between germline ends came to 16 bases. The chain's CDR3 is CASSHGTRGKTDTQYF. CDR3 nucleotides: TGCGCCAGCAGCCACGGTACTCGGGGGAAGACAGATACGCAGTATTTT.

In its sample, this clone was seen a few times. The V call is TRBV7-2, the J call TRBJ1-1, with D possibly matching TRBD1 (5 bases). CDR3 length: 16 amino acids. Deletions cut 6 bases from V and 1 base from J, with 18 bases between. CDR1 is SGHTA and CDR2 is FQGNSA in the germline V gene. This chain's CDR3 is CASSTEGTRGNTEAFF. The DNA of the CDR3 is TGTGCCAGCAGTACCGAAGGTACGAGGGGGAACACTGAAGCTTTCTTT. The variable domain in full, with the rest retrieved from reference TRBV7-2 and TRBJ1-1, is GAGVSQSPSNKVTEKGKDVELRCDPISGHTALYWYRQSLGQGLEFLIYFQGNSAPDKSGLPSDRFSAERTGGSVSTLTIQRTQQEDSAVYLCASSTEGTRGNTEAFFGQGTRLTVV.

The rearrangement uses TRBV30 and TRBJ2-1; D gene unclear. Germline V gene data show CDR1 as GTSNPN and CDR2 as SVGIG (reference sequence). V was pared by 4 bases and J by 4 bases, with 11 bases between. The length of the CDR3 is 13 residues. CDR3 protein: CAWNRARYNEQFF. The CDR3 DNA is TGTGCCTGGAATCGGGCGCGGTACAATGAGCAGTTCTTC.

This chain uses TRBV5-1 with TRBJ2-7; no clear D. Germline CDR1 is SGHRS and CDR2 is YFSETQ. The CDR3 loop spans 14 amino acids. V shed 0 bases and J shed 2 bases, with 9 bases lying between them. CDR3: CASSLDPLAYEQYV. Written as DNA, the CDR3 is TGCGCCAGCAGCTTGGATCCCTTGGCCTACGAGCAGTACGTC.